The TCR beta chain under discussion was sequenced for a study of PD-1 and CTLA-4 blockade in melanoma (dated by TCRdb to the early 2020s). About the study as a whole: In patients with melanoma, the researchers looked at the effects of CTLA-4 blockade versus PD-1 blockade on the CD8 T cell response that was melanoma-reactive.

About this clone: The antigen it binds to is not known. No much larger clonotype is one base removed from it; base qualities were not supplied.

The CDR3 spans 12 residues, from the cysteine through the phenylalanine. The DNA shown is the 36-base CDR3, in frame from base 1. The germline V gene provides CDR1 LGHNA and CDR2 YNFKEQ. At the junction V is shortened by 0 bases and J by 9 bases, with 6 bases in between. Library method: the immunoSEQ multiplex PCR assay. TCRdb took over this immuneACCESS table, retaining in-frame rearrangements with V and J assigned. Such tables are incomplete; in checked studies, under half of the missing clones stem from an unresolved V gene, and the remainder is unexplained. The sample table shows fewer than 20,000 clones, and 60% to 75% are seen once. Approximately 16% of the sample is taken by the ten largest.

The receptor was isolated from a human donor with melanoma. The sequence joins TRBV4-2 to TRBJ2-1; TRBD2 is perhaps the D gene, given 5 matching bases. The sample here was CD8+ T cells from peripheral blood, taken before anti-PD-1 treatment. The DNA sequence is TGTGCCAGCAGCCAAGAAGGGAGTGAGCAGTTCTTC. It is translated as CASSQEGSEQFF.